The sample holds many counts of the clone carrying this T cell receptor (beta chain). Its antigen is as yet unknown. This specimen comes from a study of Graves' ophthalmopathy and Graves' hyperthyroidism. The V and J ends lost 2 bases and 0 bases, in that order; junction bases with no gene match: 4. Germline V gene sequence: CDR1 MRHNA, CDR2 SNTAGT. The CDR3 extends over 16 amino acids. The study amplified TCR beta CDR3 regions using RNA transcripts. The first-round RT-PCR employed HTBI primers together with the Qiagen OneStep RT-PCR kit. A multiplex PCR was then performed as the second round. MiXCR, run by TCRdb on the multiplex PCR reads, gives a single entry per CDR3 protein. The sample holds about 620,000 distinct CDR3 sequences, about 24% seen once. Study-wide findings and caveats: Most thyroid clonotypes expanded beyond 0.001 frequency were also found in blood. Discrimination between ophthalmopathy and stable hyperthyroidism by a 13-signature model showed 85% to 90% sensitivity and 75% to 84% specificity.

Hyperthyroidism is called stable when no ophthalmopathy develops within 18 months of follow-up. Sample: peripheral blood. This chain links TRBV6-4 with TRBJ1-1; 9 nucleotides align to TRBD1. This receptor was identified in a woman aged 18-29 years with stable Graves' hyperthyroidism. Some clones in this sample may be carry-over from other donors' samples. The CDR3 loop reads CASSDTGGYVNTEAFF. The CDR3 DNA follows: TGTGCCAGCAGTGACACAGGGGGCTATGTGAACACTGAAGCTTTCTTT.